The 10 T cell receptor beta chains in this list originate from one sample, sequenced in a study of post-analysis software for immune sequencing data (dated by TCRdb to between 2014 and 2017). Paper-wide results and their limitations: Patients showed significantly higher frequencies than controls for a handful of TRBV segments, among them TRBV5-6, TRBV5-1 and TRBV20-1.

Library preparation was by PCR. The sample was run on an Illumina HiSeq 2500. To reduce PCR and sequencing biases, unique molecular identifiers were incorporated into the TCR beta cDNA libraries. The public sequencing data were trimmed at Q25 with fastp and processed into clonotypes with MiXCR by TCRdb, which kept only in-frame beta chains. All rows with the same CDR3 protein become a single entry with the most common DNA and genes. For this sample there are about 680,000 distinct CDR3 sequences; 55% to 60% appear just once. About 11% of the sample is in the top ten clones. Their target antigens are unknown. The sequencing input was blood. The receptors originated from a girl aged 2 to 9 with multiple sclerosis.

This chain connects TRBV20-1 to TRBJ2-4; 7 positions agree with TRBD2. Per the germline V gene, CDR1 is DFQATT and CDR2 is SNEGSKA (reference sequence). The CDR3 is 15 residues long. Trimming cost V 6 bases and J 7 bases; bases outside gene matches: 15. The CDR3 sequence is CSASPISGSWNIQYF. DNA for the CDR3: TGCAGTGCGTCACCCATTAGCGGGTCCTGGAACATTCAGTACTTC.

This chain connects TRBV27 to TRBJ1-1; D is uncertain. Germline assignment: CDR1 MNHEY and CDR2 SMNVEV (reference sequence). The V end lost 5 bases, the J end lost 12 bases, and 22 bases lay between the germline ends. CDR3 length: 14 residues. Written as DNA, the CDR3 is TGTGCCAGCAGTCTAACAGCCTCCAGGAGTAGAACTTTCTTT. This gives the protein CASSLTASRSRTFF.

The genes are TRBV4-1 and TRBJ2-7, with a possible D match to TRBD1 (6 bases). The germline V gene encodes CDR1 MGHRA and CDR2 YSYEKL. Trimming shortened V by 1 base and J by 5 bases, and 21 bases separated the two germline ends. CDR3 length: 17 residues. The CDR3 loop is CASSQVGLGAGLNEQYF. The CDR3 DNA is TGCGCCAGCAGCCAAGTGGGCTTGGGGGCAGGGTTGAACGAGCAGTACTTC.

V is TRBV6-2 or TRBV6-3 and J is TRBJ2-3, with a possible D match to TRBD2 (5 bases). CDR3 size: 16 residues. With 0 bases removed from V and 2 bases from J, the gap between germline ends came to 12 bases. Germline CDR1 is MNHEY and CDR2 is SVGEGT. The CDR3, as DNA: TGTGCCAGCAGTTACTCGACCGTCCGGGACACAGATACGCAGTATTTT. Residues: CASSYSTVRDTDTQYF.

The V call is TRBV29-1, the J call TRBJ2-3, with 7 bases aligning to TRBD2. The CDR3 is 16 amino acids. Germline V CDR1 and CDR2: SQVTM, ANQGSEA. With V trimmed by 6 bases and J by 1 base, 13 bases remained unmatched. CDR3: CSVVKVLAGGTDTQYF. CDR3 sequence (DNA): TGCAGCGTAGTAAAGGTACTGGCGGGGGGCACAGATACGCAGTATTTT.

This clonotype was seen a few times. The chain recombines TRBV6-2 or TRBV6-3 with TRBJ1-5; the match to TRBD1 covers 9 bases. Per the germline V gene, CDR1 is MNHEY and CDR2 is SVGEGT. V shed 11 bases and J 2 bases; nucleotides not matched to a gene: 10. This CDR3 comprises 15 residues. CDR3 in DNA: TGTGCCTACTACAGGGGGCCGGGAGGCAATCAGCCCCAGCATTTT. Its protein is CAYYRGPGGNQPQHF.

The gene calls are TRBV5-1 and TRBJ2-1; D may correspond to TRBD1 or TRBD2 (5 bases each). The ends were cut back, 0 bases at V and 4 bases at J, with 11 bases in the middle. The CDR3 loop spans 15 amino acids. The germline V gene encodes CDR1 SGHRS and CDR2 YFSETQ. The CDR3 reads CASSLGGALYNEQFF. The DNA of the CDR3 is TGCGCCAGCAGCTTGGGAGGGGCACTTTACAATGAGCAGTTCTTC.

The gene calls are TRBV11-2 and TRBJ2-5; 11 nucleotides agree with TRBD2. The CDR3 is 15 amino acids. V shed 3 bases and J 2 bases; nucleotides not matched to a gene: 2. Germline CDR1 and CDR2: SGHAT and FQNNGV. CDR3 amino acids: CASSLGLAAQETQYF. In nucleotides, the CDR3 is TGTGCCAGCAGCTTGGGACTAGCGGCTCAAGAGACCCAGTACTTC.

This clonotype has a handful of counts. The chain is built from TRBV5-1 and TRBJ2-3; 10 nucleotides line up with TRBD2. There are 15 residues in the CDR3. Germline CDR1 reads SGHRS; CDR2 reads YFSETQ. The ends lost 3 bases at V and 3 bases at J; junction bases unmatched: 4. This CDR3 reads CASSSSGGATDTQYF. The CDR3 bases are TGCGCCAGCAGCTCGAGCGGGGGGGCGACAGATACGCAGTATTTT. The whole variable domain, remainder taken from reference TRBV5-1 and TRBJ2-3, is KAGVTQTPRYLIKTRGQQVTLSCSPISGHRSVSWYQQTPGQGLQFLFEYFSETQRNKGNFPGRFSGRQFSNSRSEMNVSTLELGDSALYLCASSSSGGATDTQYFGPGTRLTVL.

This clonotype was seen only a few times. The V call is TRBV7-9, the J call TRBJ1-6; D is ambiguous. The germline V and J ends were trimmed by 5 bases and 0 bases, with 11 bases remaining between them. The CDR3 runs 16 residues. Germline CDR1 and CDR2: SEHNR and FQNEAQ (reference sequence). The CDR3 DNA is TGTGCCAGCAGCCCTCCAGCGAGCTCCTATAATTCACCCCTCCACTTT. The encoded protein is CASSPPASSYNSPLHF.